This TCR beta chain was recorded in a study of T cell responses to AZD1222 COVID-19 vaccine. General study results and limits: Baseline serostatus was positive in only a handful of AZD1222 recipients. Spike-specific TCR repertoires showed rising breadth and depth after two AZD1222 doses.

A word on this clone: Its antigen is not identified.

Sequencing was performed with immunoSEQ multiplex PCR; in TCRdb, only in-frame clones are kept and a portion is missing. The sample contains about 130,000 clones, roughly 92% of which appear only once. The CDR3 spans 14 residues. This material consisted of peripheral blood, taken 28 days after the second AZD1222 dose. This sequence originates from an adult who received the AZD1222 COVID-19 vaccine. The rearrangement links TRBV21-1 to TRBJ2-3; the D call of TRBD1 is as the table states it, not checked on the DNA. TRBV21-1 is classified as a pseudogene. The CDR3 loop is CASSKTQGADTQYF. As DNA, the CDR3 is TGTGCCAGCAGCAAAACGCAGGGCGCAGATACGCAGTATTTT.